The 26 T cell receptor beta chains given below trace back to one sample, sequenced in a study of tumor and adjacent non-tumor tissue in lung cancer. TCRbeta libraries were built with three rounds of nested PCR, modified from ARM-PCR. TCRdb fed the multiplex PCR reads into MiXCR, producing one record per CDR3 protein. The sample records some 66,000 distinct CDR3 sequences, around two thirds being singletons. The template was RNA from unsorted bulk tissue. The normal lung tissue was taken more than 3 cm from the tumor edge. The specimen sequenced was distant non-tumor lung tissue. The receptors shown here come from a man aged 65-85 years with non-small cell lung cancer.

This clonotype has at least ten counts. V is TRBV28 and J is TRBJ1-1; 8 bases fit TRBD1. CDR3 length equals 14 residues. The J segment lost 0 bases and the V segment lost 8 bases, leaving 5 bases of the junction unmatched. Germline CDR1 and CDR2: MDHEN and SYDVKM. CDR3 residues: CASVYRGMNTEAFF. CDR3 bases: TGTGCCAGCGTATACAGGGGGATGAACACTGAAGCTTTCTTT.

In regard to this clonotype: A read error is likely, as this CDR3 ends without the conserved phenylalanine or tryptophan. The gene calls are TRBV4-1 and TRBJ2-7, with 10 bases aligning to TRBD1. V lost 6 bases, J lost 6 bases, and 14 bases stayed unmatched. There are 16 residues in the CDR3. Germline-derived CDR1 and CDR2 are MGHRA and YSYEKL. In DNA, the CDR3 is TGCGCCAGCAGTCGCCCCGGACAGGGGGAGAAGGGCGAGCAGTACATC. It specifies CASSRPGQGEKGEQYI.

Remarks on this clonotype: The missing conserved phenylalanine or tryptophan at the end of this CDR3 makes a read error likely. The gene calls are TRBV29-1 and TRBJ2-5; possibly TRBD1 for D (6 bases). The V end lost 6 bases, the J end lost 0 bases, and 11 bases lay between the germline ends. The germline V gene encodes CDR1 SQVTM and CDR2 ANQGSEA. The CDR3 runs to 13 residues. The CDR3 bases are TGCAGCGTACCTGACAGGTACCAAGAGACCCAGTACCAC. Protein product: CSVPDRYQETQYH.

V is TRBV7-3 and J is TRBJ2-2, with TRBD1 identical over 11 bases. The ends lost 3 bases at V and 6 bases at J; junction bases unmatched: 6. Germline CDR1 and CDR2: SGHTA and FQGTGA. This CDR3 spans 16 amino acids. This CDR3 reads CASSLVRDRGSGELFF. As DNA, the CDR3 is TGTGCCAGCAGCTTGGTCCGGGACAGGGGGTCCGGGGAGCTGTTTTTT.

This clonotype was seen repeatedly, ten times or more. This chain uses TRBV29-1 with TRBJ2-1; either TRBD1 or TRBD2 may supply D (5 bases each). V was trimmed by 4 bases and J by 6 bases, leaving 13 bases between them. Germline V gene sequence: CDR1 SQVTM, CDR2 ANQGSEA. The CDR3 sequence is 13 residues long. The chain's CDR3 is CSVAGLAGNEQFF. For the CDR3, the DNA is TGCAGCGTTGCAGGGCTAGCCGGCAATGAGCAGTTCTTC.

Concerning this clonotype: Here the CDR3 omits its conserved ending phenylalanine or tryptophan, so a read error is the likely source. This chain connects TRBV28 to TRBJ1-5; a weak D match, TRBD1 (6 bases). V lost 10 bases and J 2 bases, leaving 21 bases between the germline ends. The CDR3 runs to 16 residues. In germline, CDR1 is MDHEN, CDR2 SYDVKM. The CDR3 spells CATITGSRRGNQPQHL. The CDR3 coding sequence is TGTGCCACCATAACAGGGTCCCGGAGGGGCAATCAGCCCCAGCATCTT.

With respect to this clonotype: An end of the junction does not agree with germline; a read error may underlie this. CDR3 amino acids: CSGGLEGPYNEQFF. CDR3 DNA sequence: TGTAGCGGCGGACTAGAGGGGCCCTACAATGAGCAGTTCTTC. The rearrangement joins TRBV29-1 to TRBJ2-1; 7 bases map to TRBD2. The germline V gene encodes CDR1 SQVTM and CDR2 ANQGSEA. The CDR3 runs 14 residues.

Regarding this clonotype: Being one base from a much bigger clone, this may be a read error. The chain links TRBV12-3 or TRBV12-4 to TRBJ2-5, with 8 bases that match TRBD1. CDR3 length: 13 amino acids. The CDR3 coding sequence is TGTGCCAACAGTTGGCAGGGGGCGGAGACCCAGTACTTC. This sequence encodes CANSWQGAETQYF.

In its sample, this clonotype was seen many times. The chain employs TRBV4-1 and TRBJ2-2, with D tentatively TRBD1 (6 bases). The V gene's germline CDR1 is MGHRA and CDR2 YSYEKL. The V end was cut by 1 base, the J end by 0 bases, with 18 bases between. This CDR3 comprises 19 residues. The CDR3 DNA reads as TGCGCCAGCAGCCAAGGGGTGGGGGCAGGGCGTCCGAACACCGGGGAGCTGTTTTTT. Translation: CASSQGVGAGRPNTGELFF.

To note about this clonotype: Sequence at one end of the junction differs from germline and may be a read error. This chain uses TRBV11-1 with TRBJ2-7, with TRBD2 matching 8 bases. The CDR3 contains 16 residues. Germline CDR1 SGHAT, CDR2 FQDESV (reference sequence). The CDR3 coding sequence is TGTGCCAGTAGCTTAGCGCGACTAGCGTACTGCTACGACCAGTACTTC. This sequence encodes CASSLARLAYCYDQYF.

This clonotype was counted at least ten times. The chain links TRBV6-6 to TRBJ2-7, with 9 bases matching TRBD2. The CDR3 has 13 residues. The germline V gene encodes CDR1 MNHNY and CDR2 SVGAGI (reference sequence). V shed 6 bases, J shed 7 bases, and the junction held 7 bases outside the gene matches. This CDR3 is CASSYPAGGEQYF. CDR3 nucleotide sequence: TGTGCCAGCAGCTATCCCGCGGGGGGGGAGCAGTACTTC.

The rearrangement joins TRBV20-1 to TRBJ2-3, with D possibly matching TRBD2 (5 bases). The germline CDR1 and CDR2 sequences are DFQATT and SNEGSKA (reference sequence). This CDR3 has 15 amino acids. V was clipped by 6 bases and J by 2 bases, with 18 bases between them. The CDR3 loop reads CSAPPVGDPTDTQYF. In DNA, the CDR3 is TGCAGTGCCCCCCCAGTGGGAGACCCCACAGATACGCAGTATTTT.

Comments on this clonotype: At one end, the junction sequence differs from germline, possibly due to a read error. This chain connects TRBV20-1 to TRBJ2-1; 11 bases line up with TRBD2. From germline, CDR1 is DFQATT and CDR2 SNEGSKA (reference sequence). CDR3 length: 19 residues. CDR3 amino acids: CSASGWLAGGPSSYNEHFF. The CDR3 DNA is TGCAGTGCTAGTGGTTGGCTAGCGGGGGGCCCGAGCTCCTACAATGAGCATTTCTTC.

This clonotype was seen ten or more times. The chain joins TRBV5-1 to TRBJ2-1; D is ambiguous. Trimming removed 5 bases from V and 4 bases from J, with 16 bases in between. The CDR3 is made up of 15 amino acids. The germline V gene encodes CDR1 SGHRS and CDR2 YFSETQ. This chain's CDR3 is CASSPRLAAYNEQFF. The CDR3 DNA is TGCGCCAGCAGTCCGAGGTTGGCGGCTTACAATGAGCAGTTCTTC. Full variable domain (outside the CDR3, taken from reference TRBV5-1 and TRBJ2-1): KAGVTQTPRYLIKTRGQQVTLSCSPISGHRSVSWYQQTPGQGLQFLFEYFSETQRNKGNFPGRFSGRQFSNSRSEMNVSTLELGDSALYLCASSPRLAAYNEQFFGPGTRLTVL.

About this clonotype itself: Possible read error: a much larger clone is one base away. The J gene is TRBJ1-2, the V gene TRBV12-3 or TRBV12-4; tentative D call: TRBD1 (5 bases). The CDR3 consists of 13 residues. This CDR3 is CASSKDVSRGCTF. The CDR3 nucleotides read TGTGCCAGCTCGAAGGACGTGTCGCGGGGCTGCACCTTC.

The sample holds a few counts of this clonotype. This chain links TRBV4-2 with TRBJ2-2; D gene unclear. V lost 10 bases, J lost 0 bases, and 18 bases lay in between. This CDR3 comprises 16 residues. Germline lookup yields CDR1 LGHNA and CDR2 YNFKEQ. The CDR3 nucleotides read TGTGCCAACAGTCAAGAGATCTCTTCGAACACCGGGGAGCTGTTTTTT. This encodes CANSQEISSNTGELFF.

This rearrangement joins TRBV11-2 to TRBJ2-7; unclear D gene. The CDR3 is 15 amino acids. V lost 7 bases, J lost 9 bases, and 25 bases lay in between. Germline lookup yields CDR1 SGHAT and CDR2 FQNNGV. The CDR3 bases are TGTGCCAGCAACTCCGAACCACTACCAGTCCACGGGCAGTACTTC. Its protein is CASNSEPLPVHGQYF.

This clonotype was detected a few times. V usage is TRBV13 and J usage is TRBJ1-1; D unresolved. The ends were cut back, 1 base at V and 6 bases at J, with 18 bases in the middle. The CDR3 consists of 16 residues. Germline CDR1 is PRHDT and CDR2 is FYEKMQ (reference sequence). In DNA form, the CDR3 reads TGTGCCAGCAGCTTAGCAGGTCCTAATCGGGTTGCTGAAGCTTTCTTT. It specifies CASSLAGPNRVAEAFF.

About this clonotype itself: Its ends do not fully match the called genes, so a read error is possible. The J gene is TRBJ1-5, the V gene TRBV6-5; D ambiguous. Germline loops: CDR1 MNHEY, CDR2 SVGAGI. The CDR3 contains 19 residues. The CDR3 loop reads CANAKRPPGQTYSKQPQHF. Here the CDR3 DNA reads TGTGCCAACGCAAAAAGGCCGCCCGGGCAGACTTATAGCAAACAGCCCCAGCATTTT.

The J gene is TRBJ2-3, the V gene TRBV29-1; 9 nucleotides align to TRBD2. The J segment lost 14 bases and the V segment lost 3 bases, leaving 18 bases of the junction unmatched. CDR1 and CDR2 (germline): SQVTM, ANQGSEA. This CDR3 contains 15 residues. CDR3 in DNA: TGCAGCGTTGAGACGGCGGGGGGGGCCACAGATACCCTGTATTTT. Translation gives CSVETAGGATDTLYF.

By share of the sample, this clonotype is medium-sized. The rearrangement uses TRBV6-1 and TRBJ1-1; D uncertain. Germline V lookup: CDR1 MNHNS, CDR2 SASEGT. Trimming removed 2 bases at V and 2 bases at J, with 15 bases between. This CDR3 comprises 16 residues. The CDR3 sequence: CASSESSSWSNTEAFF. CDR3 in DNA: TGTGCCAGCAGTGAATCGTCGTCCTGGTCAAACACTGAAGCTTTCTTT.

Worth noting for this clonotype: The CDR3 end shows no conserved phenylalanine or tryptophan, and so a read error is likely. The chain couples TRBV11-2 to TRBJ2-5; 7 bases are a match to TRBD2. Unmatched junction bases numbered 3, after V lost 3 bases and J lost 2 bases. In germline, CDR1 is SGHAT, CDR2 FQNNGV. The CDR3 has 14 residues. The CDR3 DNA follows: TGTGCCAGCAGCTTCTGGGAGGGACAAGAGACCCAGTACCTC. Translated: CASSFWEGQETQYL.

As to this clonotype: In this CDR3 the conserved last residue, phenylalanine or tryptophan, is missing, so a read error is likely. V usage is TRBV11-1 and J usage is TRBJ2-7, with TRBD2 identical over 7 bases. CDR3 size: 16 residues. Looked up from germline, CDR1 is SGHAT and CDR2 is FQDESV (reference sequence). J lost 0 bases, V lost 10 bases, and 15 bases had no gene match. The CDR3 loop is CATILARLADSYEQYY. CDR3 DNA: TGTGCCACCATCTTAGCGCGACTAGCAGACTCCTACGAGCAGTACTAC.

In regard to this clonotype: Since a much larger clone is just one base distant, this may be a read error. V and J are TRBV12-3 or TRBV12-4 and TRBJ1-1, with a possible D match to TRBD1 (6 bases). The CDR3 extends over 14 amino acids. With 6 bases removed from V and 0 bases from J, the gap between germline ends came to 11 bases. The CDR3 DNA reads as TGTGCCAGCAGAACCAGGACAGTGAACACTGAAGCTTTCTTT. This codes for CASRTRTVNTEAFF.

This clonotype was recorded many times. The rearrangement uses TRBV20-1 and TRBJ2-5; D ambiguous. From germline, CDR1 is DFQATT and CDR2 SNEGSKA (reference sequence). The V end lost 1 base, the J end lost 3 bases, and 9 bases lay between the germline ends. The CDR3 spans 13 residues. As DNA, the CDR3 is TGCAGTGCTAGAGGGAGACGTGAAGAGACCCAGTACTTC. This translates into CSARGRREETQYF.

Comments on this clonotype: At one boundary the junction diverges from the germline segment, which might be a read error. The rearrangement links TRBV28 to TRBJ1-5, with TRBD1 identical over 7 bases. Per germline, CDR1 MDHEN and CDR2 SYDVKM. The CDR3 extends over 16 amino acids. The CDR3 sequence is CAGSTRQGGSNQPQHF. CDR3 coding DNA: TGTGCCGGCAGTACCCGACAGGGAGGGAGCAATCAGCCCCAGCATTTT.